One and the same sample provided the 27 T cell receptor beta chains below, sequenced in a study of shared clonotypes between healthy human individuals. Generated by immunoSEQ multiplex PCR, the TCRdb table keeps only in-frame clones and is missing some. Seen here are more than 1 million clones, 75% to 80% observed once, and the top ten hold more than 0.5%. Specimen: memory CD4+ T cells from PBMCs. Subset: CD45RA-negative fraction. The receptors come from a man aged 18 to 30 in good health. Some clones in this sample may be carry-over from other donors' samples.

The chain has TRBV2 and TRBJ2-3; D not resolved. The CDR3 has 13 residues. The V gene's germline CDR1 is SNHLY and CDR2 FYNNEI. V lost 3 bases, J lost 9 bases, and 13 bases lay in between. Here the CDR3 DNA reads TGTGCCAGCAGTGATGCCTCTAGAGAAACGCAGTATTTT. This encodes CASSDASRETQYF.

V is TRBV5-1 and J is TRBJ2-5; D unclear. Trimming removed 3 bases from V and 1 base from J, with 7 bases in between. CDR1 is SGHRS, CDR2 YFSETQ, per germline. The CDR3 has 13 amino acids. The CDR3 sequence is CASSSDGQETQYF. The CDR3 region has the DNA TGCGCCAGCAGCTCCGACGGCCAAGAGACCCAGTACTTC.

The table lists this clone with a count of one. The J gene is TRBJ2-4, the V gene TRBV11-3; D is possibly TRBD1 or TRBD2 (5 bases each). Trimming stripped 5 bases from V and 9 bases from J, with 20 bases between. Germline-derived CDR1 and CDR2 are SGHNT and YENEEA. This CDR3 has 15 residues. The CDR3 region has the DNA TGTGCCAGCAGCCTTCCGGAAGGGAAGAGGGGCATTCAGTACTTC. It encodes CASSLPEGKRGIQYF.

The chain recombines TRBV11-2 with TRBJ2-7, with 9 bases aligning to TRBD2. The germline gives CDR1 SGHAT, CDR2 FQNNGV. V was pared by 6 bases and J by 2 bases, with 11 bases of the junction left unmatched. This CDR3 is 16 amino acids long. The CDR3 sequence is CASRPLGSGSAYEQYF. CDR3 in DNA: TGTGCCAGCAGACCACTGGGTAGCGGGAGTGCCTACGAGCAGTACTTC.

V and J are TRBV28 and TRBJ2-3; D might be TRBD1 or TRBD2, each matching 7 bases. This CDR3 contains 15 residues. V dropped 3 bases and J dropped 3 bases, with 13 bases sitting between them. CDR1 and CDR2 (germline): MDHEN, SYDVKM. DNA for the CDR3: TGTGCCAGCAGTTTTGACAGGGAGGGGACAGATACGCAGTATTTT. This gives the protein CASSFDREGTDTQYF.

The chain carries TRBV6-5 and TRBJ2-6; the match to TRBD1 covers 7 bases. Germline lookup yields CDR1 MNHEY and CDR2 SVGAGI. The CDR3 is made up of 15 amino acids. Unmatched junction bases numbered 3, after V lost 5 bases and J lost 2 bases. The CDR3 nucleotides read TGTGCCAGCAGTCACGACAGGGCTGGGGCCAACGTCCTGACTTTC. Translating gives CASSHDRAGANVLTF.

Comments on this clone: This specimen includes other DNA sequences encoding the same CDR3. The V call is TRBV7-9, the J call TRBJ2-7, with a possible D match to TRBD1 (5 bases). CDR3 length: 12 residues. The germline V gene has CDR1 SEHNR and CDR2 FQNEAQ (reference sequence). V was cut by 2 bases and J by 3 bases, with 5 bases left in between. The CDR3 spells CASSLTGYEQYF. As DNA, the CDR3 is TGTGCCAGCAGCTTAACAGGCTACGAGCAGTACTTC.

The sample holds one count of this clone. The CDR3 bases are TGTGCCAGCAGCTTGGGGACAGAGAAATATGGCTACACCTTC. The encoded protein is CASSLGTEKYGYTF. J is TRBJ1-2 and V is TRBV7-2, with 7 bases identical to TRBD1. Germline trimming cut 3 bases from V and 5 bases from J; bases unmatched to any gene: 6. This CDR3 has 14 residues. From germline, CDR1 is SGHTA and CDR2 FQGNSA.

The CDR3 bases are TGTGCCAGCAGCCCCGTGGTTAAAACGAGCTCCTACGAGCAGTACTTC. Amino acid sequence: CASSPVVKTSSYEQYF. The chain links TRBV7-2 to TRBJ2-7; D uncertain. The CDR3 is 16 amino acids. Looked up from germline, CDR1 is SGHTA and CDR2 is FQGNSA. V lost 5 bases and J 0 bases, leaving 17 bases between the germline ends.

V and J are TRBV18 and TRBJ2-2, with TRBD1 identical over 9 bases. The CDR3 contains 15 residues. The germline gives CDR1 KGHSH, CDR2 LQKENI. Unmatched junction bases numbered 1, after V lost 1 base and J lost 4 bases. The DNA of the CDR3 is TGTGCCAGCTCACCACGGACAGGGGCCACCGGGGAGCTGTTTTTT. Translation gives CASSPRTGATGELFF.

This clone was counted ten times or more. This sample includes further DNA sequences coding for the same CDR3. The V gene is TRBV20-1, the J gene TRBJ1-4, with D unresolved. In germline, CDR1 is DFQATT, CDR2 SNEGSKA (reference sequence). This CDR3 region has 10 residues. Trimming shortened V by 6 bases and J by 4 bases, and 3 bases separated the two germline ends. The chain's CDR3 is CSAGNEKLFF. DNA of the CDR3: TGCAGTGCCGGTAATGAAAAACTGTTTTTT.

The chain recombines TRBV5-3 with TRBJ1-4; 10 bases map to TRBD1. TRBV5-3 is an ORF, and what it does is uncertain. V trimming: 2 bases; J trimming: 2 bases; junction bases outside the gene matches: 9. This CDR3 has 18 residues. CDR3 nucleotides: TGTGCCAGAAGCTTACGGACAGGGGGAAGATGGACTAATGAAAAACTGTTTTTT. Translating it yields CARSLRTGGRWTNEKLFF.

J is TRBJ2-5 and V is TRBV7-2, with 7 bases lining up with TRBD1. The germline gives CDR1 SGHTA, CDR2 FQGNSA. The CDR3 is 14 amino acids. V was pared by 3 bases and J by 4 bases, with 5 bases of the junction left unmatched. The CDR3 is CASSFRSGGETQYF. CDR3 coding DNA: TGTGCCAGCAGCTTTCGGTCAGGGGGAGAGACCCAGTACTTC.

This chain links TRBV14 with TRBJ2-7; the match to TRBD1 covers 8 bases. This CDR3 contains 15 residues. Germline V gene data show CDR1 as SGHDN and CDR2 as FVKESK. V dropped 4 bases and J dropped 7; count of bases not matched to a gene: 12. The CDR3 DNA reads as TGTGCCAGCAGCCCCATCGGGACAGGAAGGCAAGAGCAGTACTTC. The encoded protein is CASSPIGTGRQEQYF.

The chain joins TRBV7-2 to TRBJ2-3; D is unclear. The CDR3 is 12 amino acids. CDR1 and CDR2 (germline): SGHTA, FQGNSA. V lost 2 bases and J lost 4, with 4 bases in between. The CDR3 DNA reads as TGTGCCAGCAGCTTAAGATCAGATACGCAGTATTTT. It is translated as CASSLRSDTQYF. Drawing the rest from reference TRBV7-2 and TRBJ2-3, the complete variable domain is GAGVSQSPSNKVTEKGKDVELRCDPISGHTALYWYRQSLGQGLEFLIYFQGNSAPDKSGLPSDRFSAERTGGSVSTLTIQRTQQEDSAVYLCASSLRSDTQYFGPGTRLTVL.

The chain couples TRBV6-5 to TRBJ2-5, with 10 bases fitting TRBD2. Germline values: CDR1 MNHEY, CDR2 SVGAGI. This CDR3 comprises 14 residues. J lost 1 base, V lost 8 bases, and 4 bases had no gene match. The CDR3 loop reads CASGKREGQETQYF. CDR3 DNA: TGTGCCAGCGGCAAGCGGGAGGGCCAAGAGACCCAGTACTTC.

CDR3 nucleotides: TGTGCCAGCTCACCATCTCGGGACCCTGGCTACACCTTC. It is translated as CASSPSRDPGYTF. The rearrangement joins TRBV18 to TRBJ1-2, with D possibly TRBD1 on 5 matching bases. This CDR3 contains 13 residues. Per germline, CDR1 KGHSH and CDR2 LQKENI. V lost 2 bases, J lost 7 bases, and 11 bases lay in between.

This clone has only a few counts. This chain links TRBV2 with TRBJ1-2; D is possibly TRBD1 (5 bases). Germline loops: CDR1 SNHLY, CDR2 FYNNEI. The V end was cut by 4 bases, the J end by 4 bases, with 10 bases between. This CDR3 has 13 amino acids. CDR3 amino acids: CASSGDGGYGYTF. As DNA, the CDR3 is TGTGCCAGCAGTGGGGACGGGGGCTATGGCTACACCTTC. The full variable domain, its missing parts supplied by reference TRBV2 and TRBJ1-2, is EPEVTQTPSHQVTQMGQEVILRCVPISNHLYFYWYRQILGQKVEFLVSFYNNEISEKSEIFDDQFSVERPDGSNFTLKIRSTKLEDSAMYFCASSGDGGYGYTFGSGTRLTVV.

This clone was seen once. The V gene is TRBV4-2, the J gene TRBJ2-5; 8 bases fit TRBD2. V shed 1 base, J shed 4 bases, and the junction held 5 bases outside the gene matches. The CDR3 sequence is 15 residues long. Looked up from germline, CDR1 is LGHNA and CDR2 is YNFKEQ. The CDR3 DNA follows: TGTGCCAGCAGCCAAGGGCTAGCGGGTTCAGAGACCCAGTACTTC. This translates into CASSQGLAGSETQYF.

This chain connects TRBV7-9 to TRBJ1-2; 9 nucleotides align to TRBD1. This CDR3 has 14 amino acids. The trim removed 5 bases at V and 3 bases at J, leaving 4 bases unmatched. Germline V lookup: CDR1 SEHNR, CDR2 FQNEAQ (reference sequence). The CDR3 spells CASSVGQGHYGYTF. CDR3 DNA: TGTGCCAGCAGCGTGGGACAGGGACACTATGGCTACACCTTC.

This chain joins TRBV6-5 and TRBJ1-1, with no clear D. The ends were cut back, 4 bases at V and 0 bases at J, with 9 bases in the middle. The CDR3 has 14 residues. Germline CDR1 and CDR2: MNHEY and SVGAGI. DNA for the CDR3: TGTGCCAGCAGTTCCTACTCCTTGAACACTGAAGCTTTCTTT. It codes for CASSSYSLNTEAFF.

V gene TRBV19 combines with J gene TRBJ1-1; D is possibly TRBD1 (6 bases). The CDR3 has 15 residues. Germline V CDR1 and CDR2: LNHDA, SQIVND (reference sequence). The V and J ends lost 8 bases and 4 bases respectively, with 20 bases between them. The CDR3 here is CASADSLGGGTEAFF. DNA of the CDR3: TGTGCCAGTGCGGACAGCCTCGGAGGCGGCACTGAAGCTTTCTTT.

The V call is TRBV7-2, the J call TRBJ1-4, with no clear D. Germline CDR1 SGHTA, CDR2 FQGNSA. The CDR3 extends over 16 amino acids. V lost 2 bases to trimming and J lost 0 bases, with 10 bases between them. This CDR3 is CASSLRGTATNEKLFF. The CDR3 DNA reads TGTGCCAGCAGCTTACGAGGAACTGCAACTAATGAAAAACTGTTTTTT.

This sequence joins TRBV28 and TRBJ2-1; 8 bases agree with TRBD2. The CDR3 extends over 16 amino acids. V shed 4 bases, J shed 0 bases, and the junction held 5 bases outside the gene matches. Per germline, CDR1 MDHEN and CDR2 SYDVKM. In DNA, the CDR3 is TGTGCCAGCAGTTCCCAAGCGGGGGTCTCCTACAATGAGCAGTTCTTC. Protein: CASSSQAGVSYNEQFF. The whole variable domain, remainder taken from reference TRBV28 and TRBJ2-1, is DVKVTQSSRYLVKRTGEKVFLECVQDMDHENMFWYRQDPGLGLRLIYFSYDVKMKEKGDIPEGYSVSREKKERFSLILESASTNQTSMYLCASSSQAGVSYNEQFFGPGTRLTVL.

CDR3 in amino acids: CASNRLRQETQYF. The CDR3 DNA is TGTGCCAGCAACAGACTACGGCAAGAGACCCAGTACTTC. The chain employs TRBV2 and TRBJ2-5, with D perhaps TRBD2 (5 bases). V lost 7 bases and J 2 bases, leaving 11 bases between the germline ends. The CDR3 sequence is 13 residues long. Germline loops: CDR1 SNHLY, CDR2 FYNNEI.

The rearrangement links TRBV11-2 to TRBJ2-1, with D hard to call. Trimming left V 8 bases short and J 10 bases short, with 15 bases between. The length of the CDR3 is 12 residues. The germline V gene encodes CDR1 SGHAT and CDR2 FQNNGV. The CDR3 is CASGQWASEQFF. The CDR3 bases are TGTGCCAGCGGGCAATGGGCCTCGGAGCAGTTCTTC. Based on the CDR3 plus reference TRBV11-2 and TRBJ2-1, the full variable domain is EAGVAQSPRYKIIEKRQSVAFWCNPISGHATLYWYQQILGQGPKLLIQFQNNGVVDDSQLPKDRFSAERLKGVDSTLKIQPAKLEDSAVYLCASGQWASEQFFGPGTRLTVL.

The rearrangement uses TRBV11-2 and TRBJ2-3; a weak D match, TRBD2 (5 bases). The CDR3 extends over 15 amino acids. Germline V gene lookup returns CDR1 SGHAT and CDR2 FQNNGV. The V and J ends lost 2 bases and 1 base respectively, with 10 bases between them. CDR3 amino acids: CASSLTGMGTDTQYF. The DNA for the CDR3 is TGTGCCAGCAGCTTAACGGGAATGGGCACAGATACGCAGTATTTT.